This T cell receptor (beta chain) came from a study of T cell repertoires in aging, cancer and after chemotherapy. At the level of the study: Millions of TCR reads were in the whole dataset.

V gave up 5 bases and J gave up 8 bases, with 10 bases separating them. The CDR3 runs 12 residues. CDR1 is KGHSH, CDR2 LQKENI, per germline. Study-wide results and caveats: Untreated cancer patients had significantly lower blood TCR diversity than age-matched healthy donors. Immunological memory after chemotherapy cannot be judged from the repertoire data.

Peripheral blood genomic DNA, not sorted cells or RNA, was the template. Rearranged V-D-J TRB sequences were amplified with a mixed TRB-A/B primer pool. TCRdb independently ran MiXCR on the multiplex PCR reads; one entry per CDR3 protein. Found here are under 1,400 distinct CDR3 sequences, almost 30% of them singletons; the top ten hold roughly 15%. By share, this clonotype ranks as medium-sized (0.01 to 0.1%). Its antigen is not known. The rearrangement joins TRBV18 to TRBJ2-1; D assignment may be TRBD1 or TRBD2 (6 bases each). Sequences were obtained from blood. The TCR sequence derives from a human donor with a solid tumor. As DNA, the CDR3 is TGTGCCAGCTCAAGGGGGGAGGATGAGCAGTTCTTC. Its protein is CASSRGEDEQFF.